This T cell receptor (beta chain) was identified in a study of human T cells and chemical hapten exposure. Study background: Sensitization employed 2% DPC on around 2 cm by around 2 cm of upper inner arm skin. Each week of the approximately 25-week study, patients had diphenylcyclopropenone applied to the scalp. The study enrolled mostly female patients with alopecia areata, totalis or universalis. Overall study results and limits: Sensitizing with DPC caused no change in TCRs above 1 in 1000 frequency.

Specified time point: patch test 1, 2 weeks after DPC sensitization. Indicated treatment: therapeutic diphenylcyclopropenone sensitization with weekly scalp DPC. The ends were cut back, 3 bases at V and 2 bases at J, with 16 bases in the middle. The CDR3 consists of 16 residues. Germline-derived CDR1 and CDR2 are MGHRA and YSYEKL. The sample holds many counts of this clonotype. What it recognizes is unknown. A single record per CDR3 protein comes from TCRdb applying MiXCR to the RACE reads. The data contain roughly 120,000 distinct CDR3 sequences, 9% to 14% of them singletons. This chain links TRBV4-1 with TRBJ1-1; TRBD1 is a possible D gene (6 bases). This receptor was identified in a woman between 45 and 60 years old with alopecia areata. Some clones in this sample may be carry-over from other donors' samples. The material was whole blood, obtained in connection with sensitization to the hapten diphenylcyclopropenone (DPC). The CDR3 DNA is TGCGCCAGCAGCCAGTCGGTCGTCAGGGGAAACACTGAAGCTTTCTTT. It specifies CASSQSVVRGNTEAFF.